The 14 T cell receptor beta chains in this list originate from one sample, sequenced in a study of cytomegalovirus exposure and HLA in healthy donors. PCR amplification relied on 60 Vbeta primers (plus 13 Jbeta primers). The table came from immunoSEQ multiplex PCR; TCRdb's copy has only in-frame clones and leaves some out. Seen here are over 150,000 clones, around 80% observed once, and the top ten hold 4.3%. Sequences were obtained from PBMCs. The receptors come from a middle-aged man in good health and CMV-seronegative.

This sequence joins TRBV5-1 and TRBJ2-7; D gene uncertain. Germline V CDR1 and CDR2: SGHRS, YFSETQ. Trimming stripped 1 base from V and 3 bases from J, with 11 bases between. The CDR3 length is 14 residues. CDR3 in DNA: TGCGCCAGCAGCTTGAGCCCCTCATACTACGAGCAGTACTTC. Translated, it gives CASSLSPSYYEQYF.

This clone occurred a few times. This sequence joins TRBV6-6 and TRBJ1-1; D gene uncertain. The CDR3 contains 11 residues. In germline, CDR1 is MNHNY, CDR2 SVGAGI (reference sequence). The germline V and J ends were trimmed by 2 bases and 6 bases, with 4 bases remaining between them. CDR3: CASSYASEAFF. The CDR3 region has the DNA TGTGCCAGCAGTTACGCGTCTGAAGCTTTCTTT.

The J gene is TRBJ1-1, the V gene TRBV30; weak D call: TRBD1 (6 bases). CDR3 length equals 13 residues. The germline V gene encodes CDR1 GTSNPN and CDR2 SVGIG (reference sequence). V gave up 5 bases and J gave up 3 bases, with 13 bases separating them. CDR3 nucleotides: TGTGCCTGGCGAACAGGGCGGGACACTGAAGCTTTCTTT. Residues: CAWRTGRDTEAFF.

The V and J genes are TRBV23-1 and TRBJ1-5; 9 nucleotides align to TRBD1. TRBV23-1 falls under the ORF class, with uncertain function. V lost 0 bases and J lost 5; bases outside the gene matches: 11. The CDR3 has 18 residues. The CDR3 region has the DNA TGCGCCAGCAGTCAATCGGTTTGGAGGGGACAGGGCCATCAGCCCCAGCATTTT. It encodes CASSQSVWRGQGHQPQHF.

There are a few counts of this clone. V is TRBV27 and J is TRBJ2-7; no reliable D call. Per germline, CDR1 MNHEY and CDR2 SMNVEV (reference sequence). V lost 5 bases, J lost 3 bases, and 11 bases lay in between. CDR3 length equals 13 residues. Written as DNA, the CDR3 is TGTGCCAGCAGTCCCTCTAGTTTCTACGAGCAGTACTTC. It is translated as CASSPSSFYEQYF.

This sequence joins TRBV12-5 and TRBJ2-5; D might be TRBD2 (7 bases). Trimming took 4 bases from V and 5 from J, leaving 14 bases between them. The CDR3 extends over 14 amino acids. Germline CDR1 LGHNT, CDR2 FRNRAP. DNA for the CDR3: TGTGCTAGTGGTTACCTGGGCGGGGGCGAGACCCAGTACTTC. Translating gives CASGYLGGGETQYF.

The chain is built from TRBV6-6 and TRBJ1-6; perhaps TRBD1 as D (5 bases). This CDR3 contains 14 residues. CDR1 is MNHNY, CDR2 SVGAGI, per germline (reference sequence). V lost 4 bases and J 9 bases, leaving 13 bases between the germline ends. Written as DNA, the CDR3 is TGTGCCAGCAGTTCTTGGCAGGGTGCTTCACCCCTCCACTTT. Its translation: CASSSWQGASPLHF.

The V and J genes are TRBV7-2 and TRBJ2-3; D gene unclear. The CDR3 has 14 residues. V lost 5 bases and J 0 bases, leaving 9 bases between the germline ends. CDR1 and CDR2 (germline): SGHTA, FQGNSA. The CDR3 DNA reads TGTGCCAGCAGCGCCGCTACTAGCACAGATACGCAGTATTTT. Protein: CASSAATSTDTQYF.

The V gene is TRBV7-2, the J gene TRBJ1-2, with D perhaps TRBD1 (5 bases). V was shortened by 1 base and J by 8 bases, with 14 bases between the two germline ends. The CDR3 consists of 14 residues. The V gene's germline CDR1 is SGHTA and CDR2 FQGNSA. The CDR3 DNA is TGTGCCAGCAGCTTAGACCGGGGGGGACGGGGCTACACCTTC. Encoded protein: CASSLDRGGRGYTF.

The chain employs TRBV7-8 and TRBJ1-5; a weak D match, TRBD1 (6 bases). Germline loops: CDR1 SGHVS, CDR2 FQNEAQ. This CDR3 is built from 13 residues. Trimming shortened V by 6 bases and J by 2 bases, and 8 bases separated the two germline ends. DNA of the CDR3: TGTGCCAGCAGGGACAGCCGCAATCAGCCCCAGCATTTT. Protein product: CASRDSRNQPQHF.

The V call is TRBV5-1, the J call TRBJ2-1, with D hard to call. The V end was cut by 0 bases, the J end by 0 bases, with 7 bases between. The CDR3 contains 15 residues. From germline, CDR1 is SGHRS and CDR2 YFSETQ. The CDR3, as DNA: TGCGCCAGCAGCTTGGCAGAGGTCTCCTACAATGAGCAGTTCTTC. Translated, it gives CASSLAEVSYNEQFF.

The genes are TRBV7-2 and TRBJ2-5; D is perhaps TRBD2 (5 bases). CDR3 length: 13 residues. The V and J ends lost 5 bases and 7 bases respectively, with 14 bases between them. Germline values: CDR1 SGHTA, CDR2 FQGNSA. The CDR3 nucleotides are TGTGCCAGCAGCCCTCGGACTTCTCGGACCCAGTACTTC. It translates to CASSPRTSRTQYF.

V usage is TRBV4-1 and J usage is TRBJ2-3; D may be TRBD2 (7 bases). The CDR3 covers 17 residues. With 1 base removed from V and 6 bases from J, the gap between germline ends came to 20 bases. Germline CDR1 is MGHRA and CDR2 is YSYEKL. In nucleotides, the CDR3 is TGCGCCAGCAGCCAAGTCCCCACGGGGGGCGGGTCGGATACGCAGTATTTT. Translation gives CASSQVPTGGGSDTQYF.

This clone is a singleton in its sample. The junction departs from germline at one end; a sequencing error may be responsible. The chain recombines TRBV7-7 with TRBJ2-1; a possible D gene is TRBD2 (6 bases). This CDR3 comprises 13 residues. Germline CDR1 SSHAT, CDR2 FNYEAQ (reference sequence). The chain's CDR3 is CASSPTGVHEQFF. The CDR3 region has the DNA TGTGCTAGCAGCCCAACGGGGGTCCATGAGCAGTTCTTC.